This T cell receptor (beta chain) was captured in a study of beta chain features in type 1 diabetes. The study's findings and limits: Moderate yet significant TCRB CDR3 shortening was seen in Type 1 diabetes patients in all four CD4+ subsets.

TCRB transcripts that were expressed got sequenced, as all of the isolated RNA had been reverse transcribed. Sequencing was performed with immunoSEQ multiplex PCR; in TCRdb, only in-frame clones are kept and a portion is missing. The sample records about 640,000 clones, 12% being singletons. A note on this clone: What it recognizes is unknown.

Material: naive CD4+ T cells from blood. The sequence was collected from a man aged 25 to 40 with type 1 diabetes.

The CDR3 is CASTAYNEQFF. In DNA form, the CDR3 reads TGTGCCAGCACCGCTTACAATGAGCAGTTCTTC. The chain combines TRBV7-2 with TRBJ2-1; no reliable D call. The CDR3 contains 11 residues. The V gene's germline CDR1 is SGHTA and CDR2 FQGNSA. Trimming took 7 bases from V and 4 from J, leaving 5 bases between them. Combining the CDR3 with reference TRBV7-2 and TRBJ2-1 gives the whole variable domain GAGVSQSPSNKVTEKGKDVELRCDPISGHTALYWYRQSLGQGLEFLIYFQGNSAPDKSGLPSDRFSAERTGGSVSTLTIQRTQQEDSAVYLCASTAYNEQFFGPGTRLTVL.